Following are 9 T cell receptor beta chains from one sample sequenced in a study of cytomegalovirus exposure and HLA in healthy donors. It was with 60 Vbeta and 13 Jbeta primers that the PCR ran. Repertoires were generated with immunoSEQ multiplex PCR, while TCRdb's copy carries only in-frame clones and drops some. Of about 130,000 clones in the sample, roughly four fifths are singletons; the top ten hold around 2%. The sample consisted of PBMCs. These receptors originate from a man aged 30 to 39 in good health and CMV-seronegative.

This clone was found a few times. The chain combines TRBV28 with TRBJ1-5; D is perhaps TRBD1 (6 bases). V was clipped by 6 bases and J by 6 bases, with 12 bases between them. The CDR3 is made up of 13 amino acids. CDR1 MDHEN and CDR2 SYDVKM come from the germline V gene. This CDR3 is CASRETGFQPQHF. CDR3 sequence (DNA): TGTGCCAGCAGAGAGACAGGCTTTCAGCCCCAGCATTTT. Full variable domain (missing parts from reference TRBV28 and TRBJ1-5): DVKVTQSSRYLVKRTGEKVFLECVQDMDHENMFWYRQDPGLGLRLIYFSYDVKMKEKGDIPEGYSVSREKKERFSLILESASTNQTSMYLCASRETGFQPQHFGDGTRLSIL.

This clone appeared a few times. The chain employs TRBV28 and TRBJ2-2, with D perhaps TRBD1 (5 bases). The CDR3 runs to 14 residues. The ends were cut back, 11 bases at V and 2 bases at J, with 15 bases in the middle. Germline V gene lookup returns CDR1 MDHEN and CDR2 SYDVKM. CDR3 in amino acids: CASLRQRNTGELFF. CDR3 DNA: TGTGCCTCCCTAAGACAGCGAAACACCGGGGAGCTGTTTTTT.

A word on this clone: The sample has other DNA sequences that encode this CDR3 too. The chain carries TRBV5-1 and TRBJ2-7; weak D call: TRBD2 (6 bases). CDR3 length equals 12 residues. V lost 2 bases and J 4 bases, leaving 7 bases between the germline ends. Germline V gives CDR1 SGHRS, CDR2 YFSETQ. The CDR3 spells CASSLGGYEQYF. CDR3 in DNA: TGCGCCAGCAGCTTAGGAGGGTACGAGCAGTACTTC. The full variable domain, completed using reference TRBV5-1 and TRBJ2-7, is KAGVTQTPRYLIKTRGQQVTLSCSPISGHRSVSWYQQTPGQGLQFLFEYFSETQRNKGNFPGRFSGRQFSNSRSEMNVSTLELGDSALYLCASSLGGYEQYFGPGTRLTVT.

The chain recombines TRBV6-1 with TRBJ2-1; 7 nucleotides agree with TRBD1. The CDR3 is 14 residues long. J gave up 9 bases and V 5 bases, and 10 bases lay outside the gene matches. Germline CDR1 MNHNS, CDR2 SASEGT. The CDR3 reads CASSNRQGFTEQFF. The CDR3 DNA reads as TGTGCCAGCAGTAACCGACAGGGATTCACTGAGCAGTTCTTC.

The J gene is TRBJ1-1, the V gene TRBV2; TRBD1 is a possible D gene (6 bases). Germline CDR1 SNHLY, CDR2 FYNNEI. V was clipped by 6 bases and J by 2 bases, with 10 bases between them. The CDR3 consists of 13 residues. In nucleotides, the CDR3 is TGTGCCAGCAGGGAGGACAGTAACACTGAAGCTTTCTTT. Protein sequence: CASREDSNTEAFF.

The chain recombines TRBV5-6 with TRBJ1-5; 9 bases line up with TRBD1. The V and J ends lost 1 base and 5 bases, in that order; junction bases with no gene match: 4. The germline gives CDR1 SGHDT, CDR2 YYEEEE. This CDR3 comprises 15 residues. The CDR3 region has the DNA TGTGCCAGCAGCTTGATTGGGGACAGGGATCAGCCCCAGCATTTT. Protein product: CASSLIGDRDQPQHF. Full variable domain (rest looked up from reference TRBV5-6 and TRBJ1-5): DAGVTQSPTHLIKTRGQQVTLRCSPKSGHDTVSWYQQALGQGPQFIFQYYEEEERQRGNFPDRFSGHQFPNYSSELNVNALLLGDSALYLCASSLIGDRDQPQHFGDGTRLSIL.

The chain carries TRBV5-1 and TRBJ2-2; TRBD1 matches at 9 bases. Germline V gene data show CDR1 as SGHRS and CDR2 as YFSETQ. The CDR3 consists of 14 residues. Losses at the gene ends were 3 bases for V and 5 bases for J; bases not matched to a gene: 2. The CDR3 DNA follows: TGCGCCAGCAGCTCGGGACAGGGAACCGGGGAGCTGTTTTTT. Translating gives CASSSGQGTGELFF. The full variable domain, rest sourced from reference TRBV5-1 and TRBJ2-2, is KAGVTQTPRYLIKTRGQQVTLSCSPISGHRSVSWYQQTPGQGLQFLFEYFSETQRNKGNFPGRFSGRQFSNSRSEMNVSTLELGDSALYLCASSSGQGTGELFFGEGSRLTVL.

J is TRBJ2-5 and V is TRBV30; no reliable D call. The CDR3 is 13 residues long. Germline CDR1 and CDR2: GTSNPN and SVGIG (reference sequence). Trimming stripped 8 bases from V and 2 bases from J, with 15 bases between. CDR3 region: CAVARYRQETQYF. CDR3 bases: TGTGCCGTGGCCAGGTACCGTCAAGAGACCCAGTACTTC.

This clone was counted a few times. The chain is built from TRBV5-1 and TRBJ2-3; TRBD2 agrees at 13 bases. Germline lookup yields CDR1 SGHRS and CDR2 YFSETQ. This CDR3 contains 17 residues. V shed 4 bases, J shed 4 bases, and the junction held 9 bases outside the gene matches. The CDR3 region has the DNA TGCGCCAGCAGCACCGGACTAGCGGGAGTAAGGTCAGATACGCAGTATTTT. It translates to CASSTGLAGVRSDTQYF.